The clone carrying this TCR beta chain was recorded many times. The data derive from a study of identical twins' blood T cells. TCRdb used MiXCR to reprocess the 5' RACE reads, holding one entry per CDR3 protein. The sample shows 350,000 to 400,000 distinct CDR3 sequences, over 25% of them seen only once. The clonotype comes from a woman aged 18-49 years in good health. Sample: PBMCs.

In nucleotides, the CDR3 is TGTGCCAGCAGTTTTAGGTCAGATTTCGGGAACACTGAAGCTTTCTTT. Translated, it gives CASSFRSDFGNTEAFF. The chain recombines TRBV6-5 with TRBJ1-1; D is ambiguous. The V gene's germline CDR1 is MNHEY and CDR2 SVGAGI. V was cut by 4 bases and J by 1 base, with 16 bases left in between. The CDR3 consists of 16 residues.